The 10 T cell receptor beta chains below were found in one sample sequenced in a study of post-analysis software for immune sequencing data. Overall study findings and caveats: Controls had lower frequencies than patients of about 5 TRBV segments, which included TRBV5-6, TRBV5-1 and TRBV20-1.

Prepared libraries of TCR beta cDNA carried unique molecular identifiers. Via MiXCR, TCRdb re-called the PCR reads, giving one row per CDR3 protein. The table records 820,000 or so distinct CDR3 sequences, under 70% of them present only once. The antigens these receptors bind are not known. The source material was blood. These receptors were taken from a girl between 10 and 17 years old with multiple sclerosis.

J is TRBJ2-4 and V is TRBV7-2; unclear D gene. The end of the DNA aligns better with TRBJ2-7, so the J call may be wrong. CDR3 length: 16 residues. Germline V lookup: CDR1 SGHTA, CDR2 FQGNSA. This chain's CDR3 is CASSLAAAQMLYEQYF. CDR3 DNA sequence: TGTGCCAGCAGCTTAGCGGCGGCCCAGATGCTTTACGAGCAGTACTTC.

This clonotype has only a few counts. The chain joins TRBV20-1 to TRBJ2-1; 13 bases agree with TRBD2. Germline CDR1 and CDR2: DFQATT and SNEGSKA (reference sequence). This CDR3 spans 18 amino acids. V trimming: 0 bases; J trimming: 6 bases; junction bases outside the gene matches: 11. CDR3 sequence: CSARDPLAGGSEPNEQFF. The CDR3 coding sequence is TGCAGTGCTAGAGATCCACTAGCGGGGGGGAGTGAACCCAATGAGCAGTTCTTC.

The chain recombines TRBV20-1 with TRBJ1-1, with 8 bases identical to TRBD1. Trimming cost V 4 bases and J 0 bases; bases outside gene matches: 4. The CDR3 sequence is 14 residues long. Germline lookup yields CDR1 DFQATT and CDR2 SNEGSKA (reference sequence). The CDR3 nucleotides are TGCAGTGCTAACACACAGGGGGTGAACACTGAAGCTTTCTTT. Translation: CSANTQGVNTEAFF.

The rearrangement joins TRBV9 to TRBJ2-2; unclear D gene. The CDR3 spans 14 residues. V lost 0 bases to trimming and J lost 1 base, with 4 bases between them. Per germline, CDR1 SGDLS and CDR2 YYNGEE. Here the CDR3 reads CASSVGQNTGELFF. Written as DNA, the CDR3 is TGTGCCAGCAGCGTAGGGCAGAACACCGGGGAGCTGTTTTTT.

The V call is TRBV5-1, the J call TRBJ2-1, with 11 bases aligning to TRBD2. The V gene end was trimmed by 0 bases and the J gene end by 9 bases; junction bases not matched to a gene: 8. Germline-derived CDR1 and CDR2 are SGHRS and YFSETQ. The CDR3 runs to 16 residues. Here the CDR3 DNA reads TGCGCCAGCAGCTTGGTAGCTAGCGGGGGGTCGGTTGAGCAGTTCTTC. This codes for CASSLVASGGSVEQFF.

This clonotype was observed once. This chain uses TRBV7-6 with TRBJ2-3; TRBD1 or TRBD2 may be the D gene (5 bases each). The CDR3 loop spans 17 amino acids. V was shortened by 1 base and J by 5 bases, with 19 bases between the two germline ends. Germline CDR1 is SGHVS and CDR2 is FNYEAQ. The CDR3 region is CASSLGAGTLNGDTQYF. The CDR3, as DNA: TGTGCCAGCAGCTTAGGGGCCGGGACGCTGAATGGAGATACGCAGTATTTT. The variable domain in full, with the rest retrieved from reference TRBV7-6 and TRBJ2-3, is GAGVSQSPRYKVTKRGQDVALRCDPISGHVSLYWYRQALGQGPEFLTYFNYEAQQDKSGLPNDRFSAERPEGSISTLTIQRTEQRDSAMYRCASSLGAGTLNGDTQYFGPGTRLTVL.

V usage is TRBV5-1 and J usage is TRBJ2-4; the match to TRBD2 covers 11 bases. The DNA end lines up better with TRBJ2-7; the J call may be wrong. The germline V gene has CDR1 SGHRS and CDR2 YFSETQ. This CDR3 spans 20 amino acids. Here the CDR3 reads CASSSFSTFLAGGPTYEQYF. The DNA of the CDR3 is TGCGCCAGCAGCTCCTTTTCCACATTCCTAGCGGGGGGCCCAACCTACGAGCAGTACTTC.

This chain connects TRBV10-3 to TRBJ2-3, with D tentatively TRBD1 (6 bases). Germline CDR1 and CDR2: ENHRY and SYGVKD. Deletions cut 5 bases from V and 6 bases from J, with 18 bases between. The CDR3 has 15 amino acids. The CDR3 DNA follows: TGTGCCATCAGTTCTGGACAGACCGGGTTCGATACGCAGTATTTT. It specifies CAISSGQTGFDTQYF.

The chain joins TRBV5-1 to TRBJ2-7, with 8 bases matching TRBD1. From germline, CDR1 is SGHRS and CDR2 YFSETQ. With V trimmed by 0 bases and J by 5 bases, 13 bases remained unmatched. The CDR3 is made up of 17 amino acids. The CDR3 spells CASSLAASGRGLDEQYF. The CDR3 nucleotides read TGCGCCAGCAGCTTGGCTGCAAGCGGCAGGGGGCTTGACGAGCAGTACTTC.

V gene TRBV20-1 combines with J gene TRBJ2-1, with D possibly matching TRBD1 (6 bases). Germline V CDR1 and CDR2: DFQATT, SNEGSKA (reference sequence). The CDR3 length is 15 residues. V dropped 2 bases and J dropped 0 bases, with 11 bases sitting between them. CDR3: CSARRNRASYNEQFF. As DNA, the CDR3 is TGCAGTGCTAGACGTAACAGGGCCTCCTACAATGAGCAGTTCTTC.